This TCR beta chain was documented in a study of beta chain features in type 1 diabetes. Study-level information: When patients were set against healthy donors, age, gender and cell yields were similar. Summed over all samples, the examined sorted cells came to 90 million to 120 million.

Expressed TCRB transcripts were sequenced because the isolated RNA had all been reverse transcribed beforehand. TCRdb keeps only in-frame clones here, not all; method: immunoSEQ multiplex PCR. The repertoire holds a few hundred thousand clones, with roughly a tenth as singletons. With respect to this clone: Its target is unknown.

Regarding the study as a whole: Type 1 diabetes patients showed a moderate but significant shortening of TCRB CDR3s in all four CD4+ subsets. VDJ junctions from type 1 diabetes patients carried fewer insertions and larger deletions.

Germline assignment: CDR1 SGHTA and CDR2 FQGNSA. The germline V and J ends were trimmed by 1 base and 2 bases, with 8 bases remaining between them. The CDR3 has 14 amino acids. The chain has TRBV7-2 and TRBJ2-5; D is unresolved. Sequenced: central memory CD4+ T cells from blood. The clonotype originates from a man aged 18-30 years in good health. CDR3 amino acids: CASSLGPQQETQYF. CDR3 in DNA: TGTGCCAGCAGCTTAGGGCCGCAGCAAGAGACCCAGTACTTC. Full variable domain (missing parts from reference TRBV7-2 and TRBJ2-5): GAGVSQSPSNKVTEKGKDVELRCDPISGHTALYWYRQSLGQGLEFLIYFQGNSAPDKSGLPSDRFSAERTGGSVSTLTIQRTQQEDSAVYLCASSLGPQQETQYFGPGTRLLVL.